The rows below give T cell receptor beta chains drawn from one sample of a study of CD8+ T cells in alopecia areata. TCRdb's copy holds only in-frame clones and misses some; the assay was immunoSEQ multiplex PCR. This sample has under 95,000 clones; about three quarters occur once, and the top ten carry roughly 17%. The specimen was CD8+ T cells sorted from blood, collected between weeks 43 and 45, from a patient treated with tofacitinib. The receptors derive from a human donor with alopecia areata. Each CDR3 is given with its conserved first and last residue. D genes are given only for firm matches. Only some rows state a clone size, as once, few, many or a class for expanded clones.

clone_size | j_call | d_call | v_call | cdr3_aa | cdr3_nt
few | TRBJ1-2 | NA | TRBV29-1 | CSVAPTGNYGYTF | TGCAGCGTCGCCCCCACAGGGAACTATGGCTACACCTTC
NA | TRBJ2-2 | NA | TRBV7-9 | CASSARDNPGELFF | TGTGCCAGCAGCGCCCGGGACAACCCCGGGGAGCTGTTTTTT
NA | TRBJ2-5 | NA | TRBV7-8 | CASSLRTAYQETQYF | TGTGCCAGCAGCCTCAGGACAGCGTACCAAGAGACCCAGTACTTC
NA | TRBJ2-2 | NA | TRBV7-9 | CASSLGVVDTGELFF | TGTGCCAGCAGCTTAGGGGTCGTAGACACCGGGGAGCTGTTTTTT
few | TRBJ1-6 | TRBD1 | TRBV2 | CASTGGQGAYNSPLHF | TGTGCCAGCACGGGGGGACAGGGCGCTTATAATTCACCCCTCCACTTT
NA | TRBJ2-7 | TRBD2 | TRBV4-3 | CASSQVVAGDYEQYF | TGCGCCAGCAGCCAAGTCGTAGCGGGGGACTACGAGCAGTACTTC
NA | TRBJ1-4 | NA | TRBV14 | CASSQEEEKLFF | TGTGCCAGCAGCCAGGAAGAGGAAAAACTGTTTTTT
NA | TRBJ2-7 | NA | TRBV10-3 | CASQQPTQSYEQYF | TGTGCCAGCCAGCAGCCAACTCAGTCCTACGAGCAGTACTTC
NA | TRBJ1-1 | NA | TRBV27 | CASSLGRNTEAFF | TGTGCCAGCAGTCTGGGACGCAACACTGAAGCTTTCTTT
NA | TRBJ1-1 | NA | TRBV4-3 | CASSPGGENTEAFF | TGCGCCAGCAGCCCAGGCGGGGAGAACACTGAAGCTTTCTTT
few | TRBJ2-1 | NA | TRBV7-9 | CAVEKGNNEQFF | TGTGCGGTGGAGAAAGGTAACAATGAGCAGTTCTTC
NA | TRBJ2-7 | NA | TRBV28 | CASTTGYEQYF | TGTGCCAGCACGACAGGCTACGAGCAGTACTTC
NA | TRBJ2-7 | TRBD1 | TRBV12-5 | CASGLGQGPYEQYF | TGTGCTAGTGGTTTGGGACAGGGACCCTACGAGCAGTACTTC
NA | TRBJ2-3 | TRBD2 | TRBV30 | CAAIQLGRLAGMLDTQYF | TGTGCCGCGATTCAGCTCGGTCGACTAGCGGGGATGTTGGATACGCAGTATTTT
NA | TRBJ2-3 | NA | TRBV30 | CAWSNHPRGPYTDTQYF | TGTGCCTGGAGTAATCACCCGCGCGGGCCCTACACAGATACGCAGTATTTT
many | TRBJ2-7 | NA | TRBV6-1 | CASSGLGTSYEQYF | TGTGCCAGCAGTGGTTTGGGCACCTCCTACGAGCAGTACTTC
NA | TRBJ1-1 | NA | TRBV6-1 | CASSPGTPGTEAFF | TGTGCCAGCAGTCCTGGGACACCTGGCACTGAAGCTTTCTTT
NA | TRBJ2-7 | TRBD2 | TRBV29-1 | CSGRLAGSYEQYF | TGCAGCGGACGACTAGCGGGGTCTTACGAGCAGTACTTC
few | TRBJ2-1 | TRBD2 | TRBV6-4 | CASSRTSDSYNEQFF | TGTGCCAGCAGCCGGACTAGCGACTCCTACAATGAGCAGTTCTTC
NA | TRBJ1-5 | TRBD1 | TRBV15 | CATSSGIGTVGNQPQHF | TGTGCCACCAGCAGCGGCATAGGGACAGTAGGCAATCAGCCCCAGCATTTT
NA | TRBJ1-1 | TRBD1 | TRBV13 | CASSPRQGMNTEAFF | TGTGCCAGCAGCCCCCGACAGGGGATGAACACTGAAGCTTTCTTT
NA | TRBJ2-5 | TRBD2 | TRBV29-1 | CSVNPGLAGGRETQYF | TGCAGCGTGAACCCGGGACTAGCGGGGGGGAGGGAGACCCAGTACTTC
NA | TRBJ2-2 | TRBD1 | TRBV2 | CASESGQGATGELFF | TGTGCCAGCGAATCGGGGCAGGGGGCAACCGGGGAGCTGTTTTTT
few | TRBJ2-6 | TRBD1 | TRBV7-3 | CASSGGQGAGANVLTF | TGTGCCAGCAGTGGGGGACAGGGAGCTGGGGCCAACGTCCTGACTTTC